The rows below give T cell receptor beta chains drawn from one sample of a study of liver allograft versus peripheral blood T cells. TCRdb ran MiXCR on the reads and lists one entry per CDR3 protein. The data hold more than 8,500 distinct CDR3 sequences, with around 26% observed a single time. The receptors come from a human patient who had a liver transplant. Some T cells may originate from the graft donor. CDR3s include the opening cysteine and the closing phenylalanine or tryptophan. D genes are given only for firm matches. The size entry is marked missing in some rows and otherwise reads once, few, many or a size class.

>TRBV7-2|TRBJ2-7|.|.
TGTGCCAGCAGCTTAGTGGGCGGCCGACCTTACGAGCAGTACTTC
CASSLVGGRPYEQYF
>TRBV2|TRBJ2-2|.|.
TGTGCCGGAGGGGGCGACACCGGCGAGCTGTTTTTT
CAGGGDTGELFF
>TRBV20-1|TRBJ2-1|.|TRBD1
TGCAGTGCTAGAGATTCGTCAGAGACAGGGAAAGGTTTGGTGTTCCCCTACAATGAGCAGTTCTTC
CSARDSSETGKGLVFPYNEQFF
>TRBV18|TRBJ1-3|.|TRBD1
TGTGCCAGCTCGCAAGAATCAGGGGGCTCTGGAAACACCATATATTTT
CASSQESGGSGNTIYF
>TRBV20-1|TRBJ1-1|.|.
TGCAGTGCCAAAATTCAGGGGAAGGGCACTGAAGCTTTCTTT
CSAKIQGKGTEAFF
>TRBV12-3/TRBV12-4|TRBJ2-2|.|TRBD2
TGTGCCAGCAGTCGCTTACTAGCGGGGGGTAGCGGGGAGCTGTTTTTT
CASSRLLAGGSGELFF
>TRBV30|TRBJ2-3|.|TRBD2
TGTGCCTGGAGTGGTCTAGCGGGAGCAGATACGCAGTATTTT
CAWSGLAGADTQYF
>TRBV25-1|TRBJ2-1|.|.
.
CASSEYFGDNNEQFF
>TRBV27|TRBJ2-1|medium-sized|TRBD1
TGTGCCAGCAGTCGGACAGGGTCCTACAATGAGCAGTTCTTC
CASSRTGSYNEQFF
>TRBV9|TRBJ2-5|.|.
TGTGCCAGCCCCCCATGGGGGGAAACTAAAGAGACCCAGTACTTC
CASPPWGETKETQYF
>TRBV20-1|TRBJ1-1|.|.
TGCAGTGCTAGGGCCGGGACACCGAACACTGAAGCTTTCTTT
CSARAGTPNTEAFF
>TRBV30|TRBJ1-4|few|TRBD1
TGTGCCTGGAGTCAAGTCCCGGGACAGGCCCGAAGGGAAAAACTGTTTTTT
CAWSQVPGQARREKLFF
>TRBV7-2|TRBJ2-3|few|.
TGTGCCAGCAGCTTCTTTACAGATACGCAGTATTTT
CASSFFTDTQYF
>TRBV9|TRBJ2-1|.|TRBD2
TGTGCCAGCAGCGGGACTAGCGGGACTTACAATGAGCAGTTCTTC
CASSGTSGTYNEQFF
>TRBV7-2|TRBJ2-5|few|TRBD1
TGTGCCAGCAGCTTTAATAAGGGGGCGGGAGAGACCCAGTACTTC
CASSFNKGAGETQYF
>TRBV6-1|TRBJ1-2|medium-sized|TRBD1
TGTGCCAGCAGCCGAGAACCGACAGGGTTTGGCTACACCTTC
CASSREPTGFGYTF
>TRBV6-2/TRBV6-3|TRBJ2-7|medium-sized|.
TGTGCCAGCAGTTTTAGCGGATCGGCCCGCGAGCAGTACTTC
CASSFSGSAREQYF
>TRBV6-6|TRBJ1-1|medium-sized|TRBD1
TGTGCCAGCAGTTACCCTGACAAGACAGGGCAGAACACTGAAGCTTTCTTT
CASSYPDKTGQNTEAFF
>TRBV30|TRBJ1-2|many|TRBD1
TGTGCCTGCCAAAGACAGTACAGGGGGCTCCTCCGCTACACCTTC
CACQRQYRGLLRYTF
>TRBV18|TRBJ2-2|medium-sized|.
TGTGCCAGCTCACCACCCAGCCCTCGCACCGGGGAGCTGTTTTTT
CASSPPSPRTGELFF
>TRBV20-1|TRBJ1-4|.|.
TGCAGTGCTAGCTCGGGTGGGGAACTGCGTGAAAAACTGTTTTTT
CSASSGGELREKLFF
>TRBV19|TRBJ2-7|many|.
TGTGCCAGTAGTCTGATTCAGGGGCCCCCCTACGAGCAGTACTTC
CASSLIQGPPYEQYF
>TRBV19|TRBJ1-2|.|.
TGTGCCAGTAACGACCCGGCCCTTTCTAACTATGGCTACACCTTC
CASNDPALSNYGYTF
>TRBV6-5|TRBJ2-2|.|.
TGTGCCAGCAGTTACTCGCTGACCGGGGGGCGTATAAGGAGCGGGGAGCTGTTTTTT
CASSYSLTGGRIRSGELFF
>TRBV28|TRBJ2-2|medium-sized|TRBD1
TGTGCCAGCAGTTTAAACAGGGGATATAACACCGGGGAGCTGTTTTTT
CASSLNRGYNTGELFF
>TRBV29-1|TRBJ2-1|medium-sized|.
TGCAGCCCGACCAGGGGCGCCTACAATGAGCAGTTCTTC
CSPTRGAYNEQFF
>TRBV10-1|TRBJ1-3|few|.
TGCGCCAGCAGTGAGTCGACCGGGGGGACTGGAAACACCATATATTTT
CASSESTGGTGNTIYF
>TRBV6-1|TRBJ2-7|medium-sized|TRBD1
TGTGCCAGCAGAGACAGGGGGACCGTGTACGAGCAGTACTTC
CASRDRGTVYEQYF
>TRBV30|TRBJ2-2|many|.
TGTGCCTGGATATACGGCAGCGGGAACACCGGGGAGCTGTTTTTT
CAWIYGSGNTGELFF
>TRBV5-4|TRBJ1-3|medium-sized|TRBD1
TGTGCCAGCAGCCTCACAGGGGGCGTACCTGGAAACACCATATATTTT
CASSLTGGVPGNTIYF
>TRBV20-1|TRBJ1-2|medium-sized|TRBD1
TGCAGTGCCAGGGGGGATCGTGATGGCTACACCTTC
CSARGDRDGYTF
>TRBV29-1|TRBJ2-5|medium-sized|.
TGCAGCGTTGATAGAGGGTTCCAAGAGACCCAGTACTTC
CSVDRGFQETQYF
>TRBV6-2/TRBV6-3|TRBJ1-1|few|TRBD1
TGTGCCAGCAGTTACTCAACCATTTCAGGGGGAGCTTTCTTT
CASSYSTISGGAFF
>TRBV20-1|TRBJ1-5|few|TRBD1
TGCAGTGCTAGAGATCCCAGGACAGGGGGGGATCAGCCCCAGCATTTT
CSARDPRTGGDQPQHF
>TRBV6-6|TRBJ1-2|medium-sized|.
TGTGCCAGCAGTTACGGGGTAGGGTTTAATGGCTACACCTTC
CASSYGVGFNGYTF
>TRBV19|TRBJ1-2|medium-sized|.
TGTGCCAGCCAGCGGGGAGGGGAGAACTATGGCTACACCTTC
CASQRGGENYGYTF
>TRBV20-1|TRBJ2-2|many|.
TGCAGTGCGCCAGGGGGGCCCCGGAGCACCGGGGAGCTGTTTTTT
CSAPGGPRSTGELFF
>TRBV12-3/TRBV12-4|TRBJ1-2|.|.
TGTGCCAGCAGTTTTTGGGGGCAAAGGGAGGGCTACACCTTC
CASSFWGQREGYTF
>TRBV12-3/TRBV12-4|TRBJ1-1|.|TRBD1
TGTGCCAGCAGTGTTCGTCGGGACAGGAACACTGAAGCTTTCTTT
CASSVRRDRNTEAFF
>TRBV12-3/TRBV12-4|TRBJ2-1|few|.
TGTGCCAGCAGCAATCAGGGATATGAGCAGTTCTTC
CASSNQGYEQFF
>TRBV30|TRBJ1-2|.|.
TGTGCCTGGAGTGGCAGCAAGCTCACGGCTAACTATGGCTCCACCTTC
CAWSGSKLTANYGSTF
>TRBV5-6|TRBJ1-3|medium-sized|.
TGTGCCAGCAGCCCCGGTATGGCTGCCTACTCTGGAAACACCATATATTTT
CASSPGMAAYSGNTIYF
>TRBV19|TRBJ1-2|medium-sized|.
TGTGCCAGTAGTATTACGGTCGGCCCCGGGGGCTATGGCTACACCTTC
CASSITVGPGGYGYTF
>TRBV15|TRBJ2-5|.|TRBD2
TGTGCCACCAGCAGAGATCTAGCGGGGCTCCTCTCAGAGACCCAGTACTTC
CATSRDLAGLLSETQYF
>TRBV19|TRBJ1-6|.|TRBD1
TGTGCCAGTAGTCGAGACCGGACAGGCGGGCGGAATTCACCCCTCCACTTT
CASSRDRTGGRNSPLHF
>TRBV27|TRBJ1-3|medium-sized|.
TGTGCCAGCAGTTTAGATGGGGGGTTCGGAAACACCATATATTTT
CASSLDGGFGNTIYF
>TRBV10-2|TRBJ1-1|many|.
TGCGCCAGCAGGCCCCCTCCTAACACTGAAGCTTTCTTT
CASRPPPNTEAFF
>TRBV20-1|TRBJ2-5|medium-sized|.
TGCAGTGCTAGAGATCCTCGTGTCTCTGCGGAGACCCAGTACTTC
CSARDPRVSAETQYF
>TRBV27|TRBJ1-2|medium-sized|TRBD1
TGTGCCAGCAGTCGATACACCGGGACAGGGGTGTATGGCTACACCTTC
CASSRYTGTGVYGYTF
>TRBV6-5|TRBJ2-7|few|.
TGTGCCAGCAGTCGCACACAGGGCTACGAGCAGTACTTC
CASSRTQGYEQYF
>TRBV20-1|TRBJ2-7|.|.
TGCAGTGCTAGAGCCGTATACTACGAGCAGTACTTC
CSARAVYYEQYF
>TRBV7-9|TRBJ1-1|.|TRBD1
TGTGCCAGCAGCTTAGTCCCGGGACAGTCCACTGAAGCTTTCTTT
CASSLVPGQSTEAFF
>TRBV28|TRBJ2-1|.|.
TGTGCCAGCAGTTTGTGGATGGGGCAGTTCTTC
CASSLWMGQFF